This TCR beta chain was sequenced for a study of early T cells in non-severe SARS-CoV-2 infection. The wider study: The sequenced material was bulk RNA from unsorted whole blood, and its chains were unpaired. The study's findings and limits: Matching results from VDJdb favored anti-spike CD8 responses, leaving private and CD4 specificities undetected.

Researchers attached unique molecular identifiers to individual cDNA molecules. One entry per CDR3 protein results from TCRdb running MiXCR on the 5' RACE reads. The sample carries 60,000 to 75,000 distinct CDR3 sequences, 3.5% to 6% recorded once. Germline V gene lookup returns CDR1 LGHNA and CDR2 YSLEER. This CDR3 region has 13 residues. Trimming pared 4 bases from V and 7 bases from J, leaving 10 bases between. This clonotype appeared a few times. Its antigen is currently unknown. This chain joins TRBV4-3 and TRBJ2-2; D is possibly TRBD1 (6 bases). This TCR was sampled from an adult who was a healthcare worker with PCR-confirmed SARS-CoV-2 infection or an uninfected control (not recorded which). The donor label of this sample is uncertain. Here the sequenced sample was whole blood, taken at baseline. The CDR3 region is CASSLGGLGELFF. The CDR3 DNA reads TGCGCCAGCAGCCTAGGGGGTCTCGGGGAGCTGTTTTTT.